What follows describes a single T cell receptor beta chain. CDR1 and CDR2 from the germline V gene are SSHAT and FNYEAQ (reference sequence). The length of the CDR3 is 15 residues. Self-reported history from a screening survey and questionnaire set each donor's cohort. Cohort 3 recovery required two negative PCRs, clearance, or symptom resolution. The sample is drawn from a study of blood T cell repertoires in COVID-19. Study as a whole: In each case, the material was cDNA or gDNA derived from T cells, B-cell-depleted T cells, or PBMCs.

Assay used: immunoSEQ multiplex PCR; TCRdb lists only in-frame clones, some missing. The sample includes a few hundred thousand clones, 65% to 85% of them seen just once. The chain employs TRBV7-7 and TRBJ1-2; 9 positions match TRBD1. Sequences were obtained from PBMCs or T cells enriched from blood (not recorded which). The clonotype was recovered from a middle-aged man who had recovered from COVID-19. The CDR3 region is CANPRDRVLNYGYTF. DNA for the CDR3: TGTGCTAACCCCCGGGACAGGGTTCTTAACTATGGCTACACCTTC. Variable domain in full (rest from reference TRBV7-7 and TRBJ1-2): GAGVSQSPRYKVTKRGQDVTLRCDPISSHATLYWYQQALGQGPEFLTYFNYEAQPDKSGLPSDRFSAERPEGSISTLTIQRTEQRDSAMYRCANPRDRVLNYGYTFGSGTRLTVV.